The sequence of this T cell receptor beta chain was determined in a study of T cells after yellow fever vaccination. Study as a whole: It was SMART-Seq v4 Ultra Low Input that prepared the fractions with low cell numbers.

V lost 1 base and J lost 12, with 13 bases in between. CDR3 size: 12 residues. CDR1 is GTSNPN and CDR2 is SVGIG in the germline V gene (reference sequence). Template-switching 5'RACE yielded the TCR cDNA; a universal primer site and UMIs were added in the process. MiXCR, applied by TCRdb to the 5' RACE reads, yields one record per CDR3 protein. Of 250,000 to 350,000 distinct CDR3 sequences in the sample, about 4.5% were seen once. This clonotype was sampled from a man aged 18 to 29 who received the YFV17D yellow fever vaccine. Sequencing was performed on PBMCs, taken 15 days after the yellow fever booster vaccination. V is TRBV30 and J is TRBJ2-1; possible D gene TRBD1, 5 bases. CDR3 DNA sequence: TGTGCCTGGAGTGCGAGGACAAACGTGCAGTTCTTC. It codes for CAWSARTNVQFF.